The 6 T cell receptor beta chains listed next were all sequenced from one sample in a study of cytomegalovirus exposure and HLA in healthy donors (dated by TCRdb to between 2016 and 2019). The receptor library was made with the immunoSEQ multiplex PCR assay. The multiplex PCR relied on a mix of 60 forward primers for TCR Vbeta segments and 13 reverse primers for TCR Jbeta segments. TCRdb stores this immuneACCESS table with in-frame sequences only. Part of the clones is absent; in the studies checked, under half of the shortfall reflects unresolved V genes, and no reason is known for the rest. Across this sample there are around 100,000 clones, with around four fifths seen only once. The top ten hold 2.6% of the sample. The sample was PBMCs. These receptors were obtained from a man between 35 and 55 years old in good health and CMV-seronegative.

The DNA of the CDR3 is TGTGCCAGTTCACCAGGAGGGCCCGAGCTGTTTTTT. As protein: CASSPGGPELFF. This chain joins TRBV27 and TRBJ2-2, with D possibly TRBD2 on 6 matching bases. The ends were cut back, 9 bases at V and 11 bases at J, with 16 bases in the middle. The CDR3 totals 12 residues. CDR1 MNHEY and CDR2 SMNVEV come from the germline V gene (reference sequence).

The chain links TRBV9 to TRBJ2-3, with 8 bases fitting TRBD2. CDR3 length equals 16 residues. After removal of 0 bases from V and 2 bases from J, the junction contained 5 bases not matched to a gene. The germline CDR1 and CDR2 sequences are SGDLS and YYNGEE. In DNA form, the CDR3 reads TGTGCCAGCAGCGTAGGAGGCGGGGGGTTCACAGATACGCAGTATTTT. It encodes CASSVGGGGFTDTQYF.

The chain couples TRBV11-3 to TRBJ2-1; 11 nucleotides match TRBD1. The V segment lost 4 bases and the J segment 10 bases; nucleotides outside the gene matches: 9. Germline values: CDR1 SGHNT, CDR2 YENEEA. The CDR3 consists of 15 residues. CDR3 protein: CASSSGTGGGGEQFF. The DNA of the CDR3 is TGTGCCAGCAGCTCGGGGACAGGGGGTGGCGGGGAGCAGTTCTTC.

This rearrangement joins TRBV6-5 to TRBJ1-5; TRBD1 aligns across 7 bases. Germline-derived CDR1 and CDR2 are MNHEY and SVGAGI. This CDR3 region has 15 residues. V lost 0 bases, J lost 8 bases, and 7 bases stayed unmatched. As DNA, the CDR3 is TGTGCCAGCAGTTACTCGGCGTCAGGGGGAGAGCCCCAGCATTTT. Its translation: CASSYSASGGEPQHF.

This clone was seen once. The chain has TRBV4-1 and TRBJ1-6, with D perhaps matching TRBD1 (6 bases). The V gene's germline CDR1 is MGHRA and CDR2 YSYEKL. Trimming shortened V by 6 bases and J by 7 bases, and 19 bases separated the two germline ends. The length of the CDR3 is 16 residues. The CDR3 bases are TGCGCCAGCAGAAGTTATAGAGGACAGACCAATTCACCCCTCCACTTT. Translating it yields CASRSYRGQTNSPLHF.

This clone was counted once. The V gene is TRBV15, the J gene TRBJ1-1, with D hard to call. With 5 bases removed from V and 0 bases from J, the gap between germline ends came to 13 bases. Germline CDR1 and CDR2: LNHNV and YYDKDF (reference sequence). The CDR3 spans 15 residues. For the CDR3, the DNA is TGTGCCACCAGCGTACAGAAATGGATGAACACTGAAGCTTTCTTT. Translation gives CATSVQKWMNTEAFF.